The 29 T cell receptor beta chains presented below share a single source sample, sequenced in a study of OX40 agonist ivuxolimab in advanced cancers. Sequenced by immunoSEQ multiplex PCR; TCRdb stores in-frame clones only, minus some. This table has 30,000 to 35,000 clones, roughly 80% appearing once. The specimen comprised CD4+ or CD8+ T cells sorted from blood, sampled in a trial of the OX40 agonist ivuxolimab. The receptor set was obtained from an adult with an advanced solid tumor such as melanoma, head and neck, liver or kidney cancer.

J is TRBJ2-1 and V is TRBV28, with 10 bases fitting TRBD1. The CDR3 runs to 13 residues. Germline V gene sequence: CDR1 MDHEN, CDR2 SYDVKM. The V gene end was trimmed by 8 bases and the J gene end by 5 bases; junction bases not matched to a gene: 3. The CDR3 bases are TGTGCCAGCGGACAGGGGGGTAACAATGAGCAGTTCTTC. Protein product: CASGQGGNNEQFF.

The chain is built from TRBV7-4 and TRBJ2-5; maybe TRBD2 (7 bases). CDR3 length equals 17 residues. Germline V lookup: CDR1 SGHVT, CDR2 SQSDAQ. Between the trimmed V and J ends, which lost 4 bases and 5 bases, there was a span of 23 bases. The CDR3 DNA reads as TGTGCCAGCAGCTCCCTAGTCGGACGGGGGGCTGGGGAGACCCAGTACTTC. As protein: CASSSLVGRGAGETQYF.

Remarks on this clone: One junction end disagrees with the germline gene, perhaps due to a read error. J is TRBJ2-2 and V is TRBV5-1; D is ambiguous. The CDR3 consists of 15 residues. CDR1 is SGHRS, CDR2 YFSETQ, per germline. The CDR3 spells CASSLAQFNIGELFF. The CDR3 region has the DNA TGCGCCAGCAGCTTGGCACAGTTTAACATCGGGGAGCTGTTTTTT.

This rearrangement joins TRBV7-2 to TRBJ2-3; no firm D call. There are 13 residues in the CDR3. Germline CDR1 SGHTA, CDR2 FQGNSA. V shed 4 bases and J shed 6 bases, with 11 bases lying between them. This CDR3 is CASSYAFGDTQYF. The CDR3 region has the DNA TGTGCCAGCAGCTACGCCTTTGGGGATACGCAGTATTTT.

The V call is TRBV5-1, the J call TRBJ2-5; TRBD2 agrees at 11 bases. In germline, CDR1 is SGHRS, CDR2 YFSETQ. Trimming removed 4 bases from V and 2 bases from J; junction bases left unmatched: 7. This CDR3 is 16 amino acids long. The chain's CDR3 is CASSPLTSGVQETQYF. The DNA of the CDR3 is TGCGCCAGCAGCCCCCTGACTAGCGGGGTACAAGAGACCCAGTACTTC.

This clone is labeled as medium-sized. V and J are TRBV5-1 and TRBJ2-4; D is possibly TRBD2 (5 bases). Trimming took off 6 bases at V and 8 bases at J, with 15 bases between the two ends. Germline loops: CDR1 SGHRS, CDR2 YFSETQ. The length of the CDR3 is 13 residues. CDR3 DNA sequence: TGCGCCAGCACCCAGGACTCCTTGGACATTCAGTACTTC. Translating gives CASTQDSLDIQYF. The variable domain in full, completed from reference TRBV5-1 and TRBJ2-4, reads KAGVTQTPRYLIKTRGQQVTLSCSPISGHRSVSWYQQTPGQGLQFLFEYFSETQRNKGNFPGRFSGRQFSNSRSEMNVSTLELGDSALYLCASTQDSLDIQYFGAGTRLSVL.

This clone was counted once. This chain links TRBV15 with TRBJ2-7; D perhaps matches TRBD1 (6 bases). The V and J ends lost 0 bases and 3 bases respectively, with 15 bases between them. Germline V gene lookup returns CDR1 LNHNV and CDR2 YYDKDF (reference sequence). The CDR3 extends over 16 amino acids. The CDR3 loop is CATSRDQWTEVYEQYF. CDR3 DNA sequence: TGTGCCACCAGCAGAGATCAATGGACAGAGGTCTACGAGCAGTACTTC.

The chain couples TRBV5-5 to TRBJ2-3; D may be TRBD1 or TRBD2 (5 bases each). V was cut by 0 bases and J by 2 bases, with 10 bases left in between. The germline V gene has CDR1 SGHKS and CDR2 YYEKEE (reference sequence). The CDR3 is made up of 15 amino acids. The CDR3 DNA follows: TGTGCCAGCAGCTTGGGGGGGTGGACCACAGATACGCAGTATTTT. This encodes CASSLGGWTTDTQYF.

The chain employs TRBV11-2 and TRBJ2-3, with D perhaps TRBD1 (6 bases). Germline V gives CDR1 SGHAT, CDR2 FQNNGV. CDR3 length: 15 residues. The V end lost 4 bases, the J end lost 0 bases, and 11 bases lay between the germline ends. The chain's CDR3 is CASSSPGHSTDTQYF. The CDR3 nucleotides are TGTGCCAGCAGCTCTCCGGGACATAGCACAGATACGCAGTATTTT.

The J gene is TRBJ2-7, the V gene TRBV28, with D maybe TRBD2 (5 bases). Germline CDR1 is MDHEN and CDR2 is SYDVKM. This CDR3 has 15 amino acids. V lost 1 base and J 3 bases, leaving 13 bases between the germline ends. The CDR3 bases are TGTGCCAGCAGTTTATTCCCTGATAGCGTCTACGAGCAGTACTTC. It translates to CASSLFPDSVYEQYF.

The chain combines TRBV9 with TRBJ2-1; no definite D call. CDR1 is SGDLS, CDR2 YYNGEE, per germline. The CDR3 contains 15 residues. With 4 bases removed from V and 8 bases from J, the gap between germline ends came to 19 bases. CDR3 in amino acids: CASSPATPAVHEQFF. The CDR3 DNA reads as TGTGCCAGCAGCCCAGCTACGCCCGCCGTCCATGAGCAGTTCTTC.

In its sample, this clone was seen once. V is TRBV19 and J is TRBJ1-1; 9 bases map to TRBD1. The V and J ends lost 4 bases and 5 bases, in that order; junction bases with no gene match: 5. Germline V gene data show CDR1 as LNHDA and CDR2 as SQIVND (reference sequence). The CDR3 has 14 amino acids. Here the CDR3 reads CASSTGTGKTEAFF. For the CDR3, the DNA is TGTGCCAGTAGTACAGGGACAGGGAAAACTGAAGCTTTCTTT.

The chain couples TRBV4-2 to TRBJ2-7; TRBD1 agrees at 10 bases. After removal of 6 bases from V and 8 bases from J, the junction contained 16 bases not matched to a gene. The length of the CDR3 is 16 residues. CDR1 is LGHNA and CDR2 is YNFKEQ in the germline V gene. DNA for the CDR3: TGTGCCAGCAGTCTGGGGGGGGGACAGGGGTTTGCTCAGCAGTACTTC. Translation: CASSLGGGQGFAQQYF.

A note on this clone: The sample contains more than one DNA sequence encoding this CDR3. This rearrangement joins TRBV5-1 to TRBJ1-2; D is possibly TRBD1 (5 bases). CDR1 and CDR2 (germline): SGHRS, YFSETQ. The CDR3 covers 14 residues. V lost 5 bases and J 3 bases, leaving 14 bases between the germline ends. This CDR3 reads CASRPSPGDYGYTF. In DNA form, the CDR3 reads TGCGCCAGCAGACCATCCCCGGGGGACTATGGCTACACCTTC.

This rearrangement joins TRBV6-5 to TRBJ1-3; a weak D match, TRBD1 (6 bases). The ends were cut back, 7 bases at V and 0 bases at J, with 13 bases in the middle. Germline V gives CDR1 MNHEY, CDR2 SVGAGI. The CDR3 is 15 amino acids. The CDR3 region is CASKLGTISGNTIYF. The CDR3 region has the DNA TGTGCCAGCAAACTGGGGACAATCTCTGGAAACACCATATATTTT.

The gene calls are TRBV4-2 and TRBJ2-2, with D possibly being TRBD1 or TRBD2 (7 bases each). V was clipped by 0 bases and J by 7 bases, with 12 bases between them. CDR3 size: 15 residues. Germline CDR1 LGHNA, CDR2 YNFKEQ. CDR3 coding DNA: TGTGCCAGCAGCCAAGATACAGGGGAGGGCGGGGAGCTGTTTTTT. Translated: CASSQDTGEGGELFF.

The sample holds a few counts of this clone. The chain combines TRBV6-1 with TRBJ1-2, with TRBD1 matching 7 bases. CDR3 length: 13 residues. Germline CDR1 is MNHNS and CDR2 is SASEGT. The J segment lost 6 bases and the V segment lost 4 bases, leaving 5 bases of the junction unmatched. The CDR3 protein is CASSVLDRDGYTF. Here the CDR3 DNA reads TGTGCCAGCAGTGTACTCGACAGGGATGGCTACACCTTC.

This clone was seen only a few times. This chain joins TRBV7-9 and TRBJ2-1; D is possibly TRBD2 (6 bases). With 4 bases removed from V and 6 bases from J, the gap between germline ends came to 16 bases. CDR1 and CDR2 from the germline V gene are SEHNR and FQNEAQ (reference sequence). This CDR3 region has 15 residues. The CDR3 here is CASSSLPRRGNEQFF. The CDR3 nucleotides read TGTGCCAGCAGCTCCCTCCCCCGGAGGGGCAATGAGCAGTTCTTC.

This chain connects TRBV7-9 to TRBJ2-1; D not resolved. CDR1 and CDR2 from the germline V gene are SEHNR and FQNEAQ (reference sequence). There are 11 residues in the CDR3. The V end was cut by 3 bases, the J end by 6 bases, with 3 bases between. CDR3 in DNA: TGTGCCAGCAGCTTGAGCAATGAGCAGTTCTTC. Translating gives CASSLSNEQFF.

The rearrangement joins TRBV5-1 to TRBJ2-1; D unclear. The ends were cut back, 2 bases at V and 3 bases at J, with 12 bases in the middle. The CDR3 runs to 15 residues. The germline V gene has CDR1 SGHRS and CDR2 YFSETQ. The CDR3 here is CASSFDPGLYNEQFF. As DNA, the CDR3 is TGCGCCAGCAGCTTTGACCCCGGGCTCTACAATGAGCAGTTCTTC.

The chain employs TRBV30 and TRBJ1-5; 7 nucleotides match TRBD1. The CDR3 totals 14 residues. Trimming removed 2 bases from V and 2 bases from J; junction bases left unmatched: 3. Germline V gives CDR1 GTSNPN, CDR2 SVGIG (reference sequence). In DNA form, the CDR3 reads TGTGCCTGGAGTTATACAGGGGGCAATCAGCCCCAGCATTTT. Protein product: CAWSYTGGNQPQHF.

J is TRBJ2-7 and V is TRBV5-8; TRBD2 matches at 7 bases. Per the germline V gene, CDR1 is SGHTS and CDR2 is YDEGEE. J gave up 3 bases and V 4 bases, and 7 bases lay outside the gene matches. The CDR3 covers 14 residues. The CDR3 loop is CASSMSGIGYEQYF. CDR3 nucleotides: TGTGCCAGCAGCATGAGCGGGATAGGCTACGAGCAGTACTTC.

The chain is built from TRBV5-4 and TRBJ2-4, with TRBD2 matching 7 bases. The CDR3 is made up of 16 amino acids. With V trimmed by 0 bases and J by 0 bases, 3 bases remained unmatched. Germline values: CDR1 SGHNT, CDR2 YYREEE (reference sequence). The CDR3 spells CASSLGGGGAKNIQYF. The CDR3, as DNA: TGTGCCAGCAGCTTGGGGGGGGGAGGAGCCAAAAACATTCAGTACTTC.

This clone was seen a few times. J is TRBJ2-5 and V is TRBV5-1; no firm D call. Trimming left V 3 bases short and J 5 bases short, with 11 bases between. The CDR3 totals 13 residues. Per the germline V gene, CDR1 is SGHRS and CDR2 is YFSETQ. CDR3 sequence reads: CASSYELWETQYF. The CDR3 DNA is TGCGCCAGCAGCTATGAATTATGGGAGACCCAGTACTTC.

The chain combines TRBV7-8 with TRBJ1-1; no clear D gene. CDR3 size: 12 residues. V lost 1 base to trimming and J lost 4 bases, with 4 bases between them. Germline V gene data show CDR1 as SGHVS and CDR2 as FQNEAQ. CDR3 sequence (DNA): TGTGCCAGCAGCTTAGGACCCACTGAAGCTTTCTTT. Translated: CASSLGPTEAFF.

This clone was seen a handful of times. The gene calls are TRBV19 and TRBJ2-7, with D unresolved. This CDR3 has 9 amino acids. Between the trimmed V and J ends, which lost 9 bases and 2 bases, there was a span of 2 bases. Germline CDR1 is LNHDA and CDR2 is SQIVND (reference sequence). The CDR3 loop is CASPYEQYF. The CDR3 nucleotides are TGTGCCAGCCCCTACGAGCAGTACTTC.

The chain uses TRBV10-2 and TRBJ2-2, with 11 bases fitting TRBD2. V lost 3 bases and J lost 4; bases outside the gene matches: 1. The germline gives CDR1 WSHSY, CDR2 SAAADI. This CDR3 contains 15 residues. The CDR3 spells CASSDGTSGTGELFF. DNA for the CDR3: TGCGCCAGCAGTGACGGGACTAGCGGCACCGGGGAGCTGTTTTTT.

This clone was picked up a small number of times. The chain employs TRBV5-8 and TRBJ1-3; tentative D call: TRBD1 (6 bases). Germline V gives CDR1 SGHTS, CDR2 YDEGEE. V was pared by 3 bases and J by 0 bases, with 10 bases between. The CDR3 consists of 15 residues. CDR3 sequence (DNA): TGTGCCAGCAGCTCTGGACAGCTCTCTGGAAACACCATATATTTT. Translated: CASSSGQLSGNTIYF.

The chain carries TRBV6-5 and TRBJ2-7, with 7 bases matching TRBD1. Germline loops: CDR1 MNHEY, CDR2 SVGAGI. CDR3 length equals 14 residues. Losses at the gene ends were 7 bases for V and 0 bases for J; bases not matched to a gene: 6. CDR3 nucleotides: TGTGCCAGCAAAAGGGGACAGAGCTCCTACGAGCAGTACTTC. It codes for CASKRGQSSYEQYF.